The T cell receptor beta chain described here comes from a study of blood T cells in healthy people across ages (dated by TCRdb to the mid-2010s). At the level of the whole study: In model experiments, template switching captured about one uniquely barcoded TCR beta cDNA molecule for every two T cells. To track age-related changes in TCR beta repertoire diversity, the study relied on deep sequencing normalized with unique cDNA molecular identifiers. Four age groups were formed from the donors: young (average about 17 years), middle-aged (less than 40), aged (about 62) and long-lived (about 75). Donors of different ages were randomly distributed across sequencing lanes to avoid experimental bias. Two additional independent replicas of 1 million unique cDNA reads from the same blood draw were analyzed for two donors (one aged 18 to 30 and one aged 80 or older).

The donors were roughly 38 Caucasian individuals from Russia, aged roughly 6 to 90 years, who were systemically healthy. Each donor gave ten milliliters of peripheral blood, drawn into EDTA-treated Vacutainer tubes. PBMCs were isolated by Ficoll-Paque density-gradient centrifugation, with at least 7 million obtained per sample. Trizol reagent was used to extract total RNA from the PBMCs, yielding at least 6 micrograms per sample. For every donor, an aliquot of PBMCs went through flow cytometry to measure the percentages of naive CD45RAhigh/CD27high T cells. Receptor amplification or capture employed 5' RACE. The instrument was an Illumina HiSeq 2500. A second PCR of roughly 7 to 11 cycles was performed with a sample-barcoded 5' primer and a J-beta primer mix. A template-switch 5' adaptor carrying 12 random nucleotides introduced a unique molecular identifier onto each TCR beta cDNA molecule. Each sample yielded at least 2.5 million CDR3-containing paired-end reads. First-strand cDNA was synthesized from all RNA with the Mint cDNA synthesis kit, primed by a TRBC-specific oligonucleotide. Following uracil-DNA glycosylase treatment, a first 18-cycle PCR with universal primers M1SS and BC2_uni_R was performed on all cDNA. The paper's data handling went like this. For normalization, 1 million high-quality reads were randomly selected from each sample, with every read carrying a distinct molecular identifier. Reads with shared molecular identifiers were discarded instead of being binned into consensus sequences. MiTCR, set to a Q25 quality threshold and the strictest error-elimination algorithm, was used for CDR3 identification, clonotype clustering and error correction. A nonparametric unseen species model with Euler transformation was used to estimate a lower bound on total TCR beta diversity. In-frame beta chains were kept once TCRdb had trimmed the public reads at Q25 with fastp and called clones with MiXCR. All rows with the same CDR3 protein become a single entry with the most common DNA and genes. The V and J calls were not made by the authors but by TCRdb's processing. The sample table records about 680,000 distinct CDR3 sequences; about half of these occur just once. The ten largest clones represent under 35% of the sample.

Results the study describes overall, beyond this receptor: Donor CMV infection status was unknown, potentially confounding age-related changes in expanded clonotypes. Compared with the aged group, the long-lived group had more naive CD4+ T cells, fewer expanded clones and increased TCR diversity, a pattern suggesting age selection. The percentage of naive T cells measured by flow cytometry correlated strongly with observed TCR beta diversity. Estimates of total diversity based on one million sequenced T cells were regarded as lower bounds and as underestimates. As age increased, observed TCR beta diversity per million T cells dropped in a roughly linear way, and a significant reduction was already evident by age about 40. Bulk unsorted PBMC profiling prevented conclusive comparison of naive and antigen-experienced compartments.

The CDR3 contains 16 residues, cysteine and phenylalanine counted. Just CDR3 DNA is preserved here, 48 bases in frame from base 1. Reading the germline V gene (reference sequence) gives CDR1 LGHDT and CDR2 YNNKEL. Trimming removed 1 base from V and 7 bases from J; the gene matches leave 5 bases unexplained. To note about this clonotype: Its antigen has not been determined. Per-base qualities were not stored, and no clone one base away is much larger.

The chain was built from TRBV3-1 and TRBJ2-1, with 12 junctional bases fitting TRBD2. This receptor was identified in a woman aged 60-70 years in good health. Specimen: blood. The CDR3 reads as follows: CASSQVPSGRANEQFF. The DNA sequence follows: TGTGCCAGCAGCCAAGTGCCTAGCGGGAGGGCGAATGAGCAGTTCTTC.